This is a list of T cell receptor beta chains from one sample in a study of beta chain features in type 1 diabetes. Sequencing was performed with immunoSEQ multiplex PCR; in TCRdb, only in-frame clones are kept and a portion is missing. The sample holds fewer than 650,000 clones, 15% seen once. The specimen was naive CD4+ T cells from blood. The receptors here all came from a man aged 18 to 29 in good health. The conserved cysteine and the conserved F or W are not part of the CDR3 here. Expanded clones are given a class, and other clones once, few, many or no size at all.

abundance,v_gene,j_gene,CDR3aa
few,TRBV28,TRBJ2-7,ASRRTGGYEQY
few,TRBV9,TRBJ1-2,ASSVDRRDYGYT
few,TRBV5-1,TRBJ2-4,ASSATQQGLKNIQY
few,TRBV7-9,TRBJ1-2,ASSLATGGGYT
NA,TRBV27,TRBJ2-1,ASSSPWGPLYNEQF
NA,TRBV5-1,TRBJ2-1,ASSAYNEQF
few,TRBV10-3,TRBJ2-5,AISESRQPLFQETQY
few,TRBV7-2,TRBJ1-1,ASSHRNLNTEAF
NA,TRBV28,TRBJ2-2,ASSLSMSWGTGELF
few,TRBV7-3,TRBJ2-3,ASSQDTDTQY
NA,TRBV19,TRBJ2-1,ASSMAQGSDEQF
few,TRBV28,TRBJ2-7,ASTIQGGFSYEQY
few,TRBV4-2,TRBJ2-5,ASSQDSGVGGQETQY
NA,TRBV4-2,TRBJ2-4,ASSQDRPGSKNIQY
few,TRBV5-1,TRBJ2-5,ASSFPSGARETQY
NA,TRBV7-3,TRBJ1-1,ASSLAPQGAGSEAF
few,TRBV2,TRBJ2-6,ASSDDRVSGANVLT
NA,TRBV18,TRBJ1-5,ASSPPRQGLYQPQH
few,TRBV4-2,TRBJ2-3,ASSPTSGGASDTQY
few,TRBV19,TRBJ1-2,ASTGDPRLYGYT
NA,TRBV5-1,TRBJ2-2,ASRTGTGDTGELF
NA,TRBV29-1,TRBJ2-5,SGRAVQETQY
NA,TRBV6-1,TRBJ2-1,ASSEASGRANEQF
NA,TRBV19,TRBJ1-1,ASSPPPVNTEAF
NA,TRBV11-2,TRBJ2-4,ASSLPLSGSGKNIQY
NA,TRBV5-1,TRBJ2-3,ASSLFGGLTDTQY
few,TRBV5-1,TRBJ2-2,ASSFPGGTGELF